This T cell receptor (beta chain) was profiled in a study of blood T cell repertoires in COVID-19. Study summary: The samples span acute and convalescent COVID-19 from the United States, Italy and Spain. From T cells, B-cell-depleted T cells, or PBMCs came the material, which was cDNA or gDNA.

As processed by the authors: Estimated nucleated cell counts came from reference gene primer amplification. Produced via immunoSEQ multiplex PCR; TCRdb's table is partial and in-frame only. V, J and clone size derive from that table, while D and trimming were established from the DNA sequence. The sample yields approximately 200,000 clones, around 87% seen once. The CDR3 consists of 17 residues. Germline-derived CDR1 and CDR2 are SNHLY and FYNNEI. The junction had 12 bases not matched to a gene; V was cut back by 6 bases and J by 4 bases. The material sequenced was peripheral blood. This TCR came from a man between 60 and 70 years old who had recovered from COVID-19. The chain combines TRBV2 with TRBJ2-2, with TRBD1 matching 9 bases. The CDR3 DNA sequence: TGTGCCAGCAGGCTAACCGGGACAGGGATGTTCACCGGGGAGCTGTTTTTT. Its translation is CASRLTGTGMFTGELFF.